This T cell receptor beta chain was observed in a study of blood T cell repertoires in COVID-19. In its sample, this clone was seen once. Assay used: immunoSEQ multiplex PCR; TCRdb lists only in-frame clones, some missing. Here the sample spans hundreds of thousands of clones, approximately 91% being singletons. J lost 0 bases, V lost 2 bases, and 4 bases had no gene match. CDR1 and CDR2 (germline): SGHNT, YYREEE (reference sequence). This CDR3 has 16 amino acids. The specimen sequenced was PBMCs or T cells enriched from blood (not recorded which). This chain uses TRBV5-4 with TRBJ2-2, with 7 positions matching TRBD2. This clonotype originated in a woman aged 40 to 55 with acute COVID-19. The CDR3 DNA sequence: TGTGCCAGCAGCTTTTTCCGGGGGGCGAACACCGGGGAGCTGTTTTTT. Translated: CASSFFRGANTGELFF.